Listed below are T cell receptor beta chains from one sample, sequenced in a study of shared clonotypes between healthy human individuals. The table came from immunoSEQ multiplex PCR; TCRdb's copy has only in-frame clones and leaves some out. The sample shows about 820,000 clones, 85% to 95% of them seen only once. The specimen was naive CD8+ T cells sorted from blood. The receptors stem from a man aged 25 to 45 in good health. CDR3s include the opening cysteine and the closing phenylalanine or tryptophan. A D gene is named only where the DNA matches it firmly. Not every row has a clone size; where given, it reads once, few, many or a size class.

j_gene | v_gene | abundance | d_gene | CDR3aa | CDR3nt
TRBJ1-5 | TRBV4-1 | - | TRBD1 | CASSQAGQGNQPQHF | TGCGCCAGCAGCCAAGCGGGACAGGGCAATCAGCCCCAGCATTTT
TRBJ1-5 | TRBV30 | - | - | CAWSSGTAGNQPQHF | TGTGCCTGGAGTTCCGGGACCGCGGGCAATCAGCCCCAGCATTTT
TRBJ2-1 | TRBV9 | once | TRBD2 | CASSVRREEVSNEQFF | TGTGCCAGCAGCGTACGGCGGGAGGAAGTATCGAATGAGCAGTTCTTC
TRBJ2-3 | TRBV5-1 | - | - | CASSLEVPRADTQYF | TGCGCCAGCAGCTTAGAAGTCCCGCGTGCAGATACGCAGTATTTT
TRBJ2-7 | TRBV9 | once | - | CASSVWDSSYEQYF | TGTGCCAGCAGCGTATGGGATAGCTCCTACGAGCAGTACTTC
TRBJ2-2 | TRBV14 | - | - | CASSQADPAGELFF | TGTGCCAGCAGCCAAGCCGATCCGGCCGGGGAGCTGTTTTTT
TRBJ2-3 | TRBV7-8 | - | TRBD2 | CASSSPLAGHSTDTQYF | TGTGCCAGCAGCTCCCCCCTAGCGGGACACTCCACAGATACGCAGTATTTT
TRBJ2-3 | TRBV7-3 | - | - | CASSKQRAAGASTDTQYF | TGTGCCAGCAGCAAACAGCGTGCAGCGGGTGCTAGCACAGATACGCAGTATTTT
TRBJ2-6 | TRBV5-8 | - | - | CASCLSLGANVLTF | TGTGCCAGCTGTCTGAGTCTTGGGGCCAACGTCCTGACTTTC
TRBJ1-1 | TRBV19 | - | - | CASSISANTEAFF | TGTGCCAGTAGTATATCCGCAAACACTGAAGCTTTCTTT
TRBJ2-1 | TRBV27 | - | TRBD2 | CASSLPGGPYNEQFF | TGTGCCAGCAGTTTACCGGGAGGGCCATACAATGAGCAGTTCTTC
TRBJ2-7 | TRBV11-2 | few | TRBD2 | CASSKGLAGSYEQYF | TGTGCCAGCAGCAAGGGACTAGCGGGGTCCTACGAGCAGTACTTC
TRBJ2-7 | TRBV4-1 | - | - | CASSQRDTLDEQYF | TGCGCCAGCAGCCAACGGGACACCCTTGACGAGCAGTACTTC
TRBJ1-5 | TRBV27 | - | - | CASSFASNQPQHF | TGTGCCAGCAGTTTTGCGAGCAATCAGCCCCAGCATTTT
TRBJ2-3 | TRBV9 | - | TRBD2 | CASSVGLAVLTDTQYF | TGTGCCAGCAGCGTAGGACTAGCGGTTCTGACAGATACGCAGTATTTT
TRBJ2-6 | TRBV27 | - | - | CASSPDRIGANVLTF | TGTGCCAGCAGTCCGGACAGAATTGGGGCCAACGTCCTGACTTTC
TRBJ1-5 | TRBV7-3 | - | - | CASSSPGLNQPQHF | TGTGCCAGCAGCTCTCCGGGTCTAAATCAGCCCCAGCATTTT
TRBJ2-1 | TRBV7-3 | - | TRBD2 | CASSLSAAGGLSSSYNEQFF | TGTGCCAGCAGCTTAAGTGCCGCGGGAGGGCTCAGTTCCTCCTACAATGAGCAGTTCTTC
TRBJ2-3 | TRBV11-2 | - | - | CASTPAEDTQYF | TGTGCCAGCACCCCCGCGGAAGATACGCAGTATTTT
TRBJ2-1 | TRBV20-1 | - | - | CSARWIEQFF | TGCAGTGCTAGGTGGATTGAGCAGTTCTTC
TRBJ1-2 | TRBV7-3 | - | - | CASSLTLTGRDGYTF | TGTGCCAGCAGCTTAACCCTAACAGGGAGGGATGGCTACACCTTC
TRBJ2-1 | TRBV7-2 | once | TRBD2 | CASSPRTSGSRYEQFF | TGTGCCAGCAGCCCCCGGACTAGCGGGAGCCGCTATGAGCAGTTCTTC